These 10 T cell receptor beta chains originate from one sample sequenced in a study of cytomegalovirus exposure and HLA in healthy donors. 13 Jbeta primers and 60 Vbeta primers were used for the PCR. Profiled with immunoSEQ multiplex PCR; TCRdb holds only in-frame clones, not every one. The sample has around 110,000 clones, over 8% seen once. Sequences were obtained from PBMCs. These receptors were collected from a man aged 30-40 years in good health and CMV-seronegative.

This clone has a handful of counts. The chain is built from TRBV5-4 and TRBJ2-5; TRBD1 is a possible D gene (6 bases). Germline V gives CDR1 SGHNT, CDR2 YYREEE (reference sequence). V dropped 3 bases and J dropped 5 bases, with 11 bases sitting between them. This CDR3 has 13 amino acids. The CDR3 DNA sequence: TGTGCCAGCAGCTCCACAGGGTTGGAGACCCAGTACTTC. Translated, it gives CASSSTGLETQYF.

This clone was observed a handful of times. The chain has TRBV7-9 and TRBJ1-5, with D possibly being TRBD1 (5 bases). Germline V gene sequence: CDR1 SEHNR, CDR2 FQNEAQ (reference sequence). The CDR3 is made up of 15 amino acids. Trimming pared 1 base from V and 4 bases from J, leaving 11 bases between. CDR3 amino acids: CASSLEGVLNQPQHF. The CDR3 DNA follows: TGTGCCAGCAGCTTAGAAGGGGTATTAAATCAGCCCCAGCATTTT.

This clone was counted only a few times. J is TRBJ1-5 and V is TRBV30; no definite D call. V lost 1 base to trimming and J lost 0 bases, with 7 bases between them. Germline CDR1 GTSNPN, CDR2 SVGIG (reference sequence). The CDR3 is made up of 14 amino acids. CDR3 residues: CAWSAVNSNQPQHF. The CDR3 DNA follows: TGTGCCTGGAGTGCAGTGAATAGCAATCAGCCCCAGCATTTT.

The rearrangement links TRBV30 to TRBJ1-1; no firm D call. The CDR3 totals 15 residues. The germline V gene has CDR1 GTSNPN and CDR2 SVGIG (reference sequence). Trimming removed 0 bases at V and 0 bases at J, with 11 bases between. This CDR3 reads CAWSVPGGMNTEAFF. CDR3 nucleotides: TGTGCCTGGAGTGTACCCGGCGGAATGAACACTGAAGCTTTCTTT.

V gene TRBV6-1 combines with J gene TRBJ2-7; 7 bases agree with TRBD2. The ends lost 1 base at V and 2 bases at J; junction bases unmatched: 5. Germline assignment: CDR1 MNHNS and CDR2 SASEGT. CDR3 length: 15 residues. The CDR3: CASSEEASGTYEQYF. CDR3 sequence (DNA): TGTGCCAGCAGTGAAGAGGCTAGCGGAACCTACGAGCAGTACTTC.

A few counts support this clone. The chain couples TRBV6-5 to TRBJ1-6; 10 bases agree with TRBD1. The CDR3 has 15 residues. Germline CDR1 reads MNHEY; CDR2 reads SVGAGI. Trimming cost V 7 bases and J 7 bases; bases outside gene matches: 7. The CDR3 here is CASTPTGGANSPLHF. Here the CDR3 DNA reads TGTGCCAGCACACCGACAGGGGGCGCGAATTCACCCCTCCACTTT.

The chain recombines TRBV5-1 with TRBJ2-5, with D tentatively TRBD1 (6 bases). This CDR3 has 15 residues. Trimming removed 1 base at V and 5 bases at J, with 15 bases between. CDR1 and CDR2 (germline): SGHRS, YFSETQ. As DNA, the CDR3 is TGCGCCAGCAGCTTGTCTGGACAGACCAGGGAGACCCAGTACTTC. The encoded protein is CASSLSGQTRETQYF.

V is TRBV9 and J is TRBJ1-3; D unresolved. CDR3 length: 15 residues. Germline CDR1 is SGDLS and CDR2 is YYNGEE. Deletions cut 0 bases from V and 0 bases from J, with 7 bases between. Here the CDR3 reads CASSVGGRSGNTIYF. As DNA, the CDR3 is TGTGCCAGCAGCGTAGGAGGGCGCTCTGGAAACACCATATATTTT.

The V gene is TRBV6-4, the J gene TRBJ1-1; D not certain. Between the trimmed V and J ends, which lost 5 bases and 4 bases, there was a span of 11 bases. This CDR3 is built from 13 residues. Germline V CDR1 and CDR2: MRHNA, SNTAGT. For the CDR3, the DNA is TGTGCCAGCAGTCGAGGAAAGGCCACTGAAGCTTTCTTT. Translating it yields CASSRGKATEAFF.

The chain combines TRBV5-1 with TRBJ2-2, with TRBD1 as a possible D gene (7 bases). CDR1 is SGHRS and CDR2 is YFSETQ in the germline V gene. V lost 5 bases to trimming and J lost 0 bases, with 20 bases between them. The CDR3 length is 18 residues. Here the CDR3 reads CASSSGGPPFANTGELFF. In DNA form, the CDR3 reads TGCGCCAGCAGTTCAGGGGGGCCCCCTTTCGCGAACACCGGGGAGCTGTTTTTT.